Included here is one T cell receptor beta chain sequence, with context. Using immunoSEQ multiplex PCR, the repertoire was profiled, and TCRdb retains in-frame clones only, with some absent. The table records under 14,000 clones, 56% of them present only once. The sample's treatment: randomized to nivolumab then ipilimumab (arm A) or the reverse (arm B). DNA-damaging chemotherapy had not been given to any patient beforehand. Live CD3+CD8+ CD19− CD56− cells were sorted from PBMCs. This specimen belongs to a study of sequential checkpoint blockade in melanoma. Turning to the study itself: Arm A got nivolumab then ipilimumab; arm B the reverse, 1:1. Maintenance nivolumab came after either treatment sequence.

This CDR3 is built from 19 residues. V was clipped by 4 bases and J by 4 bases; unmatched bases: 17. Germline loops: CDR1 SGHAT, CDR2 FQDESV (reference sequence). The chain carries TRBV11-1 and TRBJ2-7; the match to TRBD2 covers 12 bases. Sequencing was performed on CD8+ T cells sorted from blood (inferred from file names), taken from a patient given nivolumab and ipilimumab in sequence. This sequence originates from a human donor with melanoma. The CDR3 coding sequence is TGTGCCAGCAGCTCCCGCAGGGGGTCGCGACTAGCGGGAGTTTACGAGCAGTACTTC. Protein sequence: CASSSRRGSRLAGVYEQYF.